This T cell receptor (beta chain) was obtained from a study of CD8 T cells in Susac syndrome (dated by TCRdb to between 2019 and 2020). About the full investigation: Whether CD8+ T cell activation and differentiation in Susac syndrome was antigen driven was tested using repertoire sequencing. Clonality of the CD8+ T cell repertoire was compared between roughly twelve healthy donors, around 14 Susac syndrome patients and around 15 multiple sclerosis patients. Study-wide findings and limitations: The study acknowledged that relatively few individuals were included in the TCR sequencing and HLA analysis.

Looking up the germline V gene yields CDR1 SNHLY and CDR2 FYNNEI. Spanning cysteine to phenylalanine, the CDR3 consists of 16 amino acids. The CDR3 DNA has 48 bases and is translated from base 1. V ends up 5 bases short and J 3 bases short, with an unmatched junction base count of 5. Peripheral blood CD8+ and CD4+ T cells from healthy donors, Susac syndrome patients and multiple sclerosis patients were profiled by high-throughput TCR beta sequencing. Healthy donors were included as age- and sex-matched controls. Bulk CD8+ and CD4+ T cells were purified by magnetic negative isolation, whereas CD8+ TEMRA cells were enriched by FACS. Blood was drawn into EDTA tubes, processed within 24 hours, and PBMCs were isolated by density gradient centrifugation. PBMCs destined for TCR sequencing were cryopreserved in liquid nitrogen and later thawed in a 37 °C water bath. Purity of sorted or isolated CD4+, CD8+ and CD8+ TEMRA cells was at least 90%.

Details on this clonotype: Its cognate antigen has yet to be identified. Nothing much larger sits one base from this clone, and base qualities are not available.

RNA was extracted using the RNeasy kit, and roughly 0.45 to 1 microgram was reverse transcribed with random hexamers. The immunoSEQ multiplex PCR assay, which covers 54 Vbeta and 13 Jbeta segments, was used to amplify TCR beta CDR3 regions. PCR amplification bias was corrected using a synthetic template baseline for primer optimization and computational correction. The original methods were these. Only productive sequences were kept, with reads annotated to V, D and J genes according to IMGT and analyzed in immunoSEQ Analyzer. Clonality was computed as one minus Shannon entropy normalized by log2 of the number of productive unique sequences. Public and private clones were assessed among the 100 most prevalent clones of each patient and control. Clones were defined as Susac-specific if absent from the healthy and MS cohorts, from some 1,000 published viral clones and from other ImmuneACCESS disease sequences. TCRdb reprocessed the public reads (quality trimming at Q25 with fastp, clone calling with MiXCR) and kept in-frame beta chains. Entries are consolidated by CDR3 protein sequence, retaining the most common genes and DNA. These V and J calls rely on TCRdb rather than the paper's analysis. In all, the sample holds some 60,000 distinct CDR3 sequences, and around nine tenths of those were seen once. The leading ten clones occupy 0.15% to 0.2% of the sample.

The receptor was derived from a human donor in good health. This sequence uses TRBV2 and TRBJ2-1; the junction holds 12 bases that match TRBD2. Material: CD8+ T cells from PBMCs. CDR3 protein: CASSTRTSGVYNEQFF. The DNA is as follows: TGTGCCAGCAGTACCAGGACTAGCGGGGTCTACAATGAGCAGTTCTTC.